This TCR beta chain stems from a study of cytomegalovirus exposure and HLA in healthy donors. Study-wide findings and caveats: More clonal expansion characterized HLA-associated TCR beta chains than equally common others in a later analysis. Some V segments (TRBV6-2 and TRBV6-3 among them) were excluded as indistinguishable.

The PCR used 60 Vbeta and 13 Jbeta primers. Measured with immunoSEQ multiplex PCR; TCRdb has only the in-frame clones, and not every one. In the table there are tens of thousands of clones, 70% to 75% of which are singletons. Unmatched junction bases numbered 6, after V lost 9 bases and J lost 11 bases. Germline assignment: CDR1 MRHNA and CDR2 SNTAGT. There are 11 residues in the CDR3. A note on this clone: The target antigen is unknown.

The sample was PBMCs. This chain joins TRBV6-4 and TRBJ1-4, with TRBD1 identical over 7 bases. This receptor was identified in a man aged 55 to 69 in good health and CMV-seronegative. The CDR3 nucleotides are TGTGCCAGTCGTACAGGGGAGAAACTGTTTTTT. Translation: CASRTGEKLFF.